The subject of this entry is one T cell receptor (beta chain). No antigen is known for it. Vbeta (60) and Jbeta (13) primers were used in the PCR. Profiled with immunoSEQ multiplex PCR; TCRdb holds only in-frame clones, not every one. Its table lists 200,000 to 250,000 clones. Germline assignment: CDR1 MRHNA and CDR2 SNTAGT. Germline trimming cut 6 bases from V and 2 bases from J; bases unmatched to any gene: 6. This CDR3 has 15 amino acids. This record comes from a study of cytomegalovirus exposure and HLA in healthy donors. Study outcomes and limitations: Diagnosis of cytomegalovirus status made by the classifier reportedly showed high specificity and sensitivity. On later analysis, the bulk of CMV-associated TCR beta chains appeared to be HLA-restricted. The likely explanation for a cluster of highly shared sequence variants was sequencing artifact.

This TCR came from a girl aged 2-10 years in good health and CMV-seropositive. The sample consisted of PBMCs. The chain joins TRBV6-4 to TRBJ2-1; 8 bases line up with TRBD1. CDR3 nucleotides: TGTGCCAGCAGCGCCGGGACAGGAACCTACAATGAGCAGTTCTTC. Amino acids: CASSAGTGTYNEQFF.